The clone carrying this TCR beta chain was picked up a small number of times. What it recognizes is unknown. Trimming cost V 4 bases and J 5 bases, with 11 bases left between them. From germline, CDR1 is WNHNN and CDR2 SYGVQD (reference sequence). The CDR3 covers 13 residues. These data belong to a study of cytomegalovirus exposure and HLA in healthy donors. Both 60 Vbeta primers and 13 Jbeta primers went into the PCR. Using immunoSEQ multiplex PCR, the repertoire was profiled, and TCRdb retains in-frame clones only, with some absent. The sample records under 120,000 clones, 70% being singletons. Study-wide results and caveats: Analyses of presence/absence relied on an assumption of roughly uniform sequencing depth across donors. An analysis was carried out at a later point. It showed that HLA-associated TCR beta chains were more clonally expanded than equally common non-associated chains.

The chain combines TRBV10-1 with TRBJ1-1; the D gene is possibly TRBD1 (6 bases). This TCR was recovered from a middle-aged man in good health and CMV-seropositive. The sample taken for sequencing was PBMCs. The CDR3 region is CASSGNQGTEAFF. The DNA for the CDR3 is TGCGCCAGCAGTGGGAACCAGGGGACTGAAGCTTTCTTT.